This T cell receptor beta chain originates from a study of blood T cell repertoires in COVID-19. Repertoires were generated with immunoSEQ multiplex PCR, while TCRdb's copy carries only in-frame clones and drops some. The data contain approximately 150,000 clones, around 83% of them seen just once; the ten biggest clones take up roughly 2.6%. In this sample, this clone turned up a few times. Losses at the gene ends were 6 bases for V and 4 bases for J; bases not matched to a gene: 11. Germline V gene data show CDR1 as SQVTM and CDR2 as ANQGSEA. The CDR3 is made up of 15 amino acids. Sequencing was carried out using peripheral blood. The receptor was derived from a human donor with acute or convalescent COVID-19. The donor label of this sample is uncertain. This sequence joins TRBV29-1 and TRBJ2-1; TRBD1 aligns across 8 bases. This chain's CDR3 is CSVARGTGFYNEQFF. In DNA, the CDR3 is TGCAGCGTAGCAAGAGGGACAGGATTTTACAATGAGCAGTTCTTC.